What follows is one T cell receptor beta chain and its context. TCRdb used MiXCR to reprocess the PCR reads, holding one entry per CDR3 protein. There are a few hundred thousand distinct CDR3 sequences in the sample; roughly 23% occur only once, and around 0.84% lies in the top ten. Per the germline V gene, CDR1 is MRHNA and CDR2 is SNTAGT. The CDR3 consists of 13 residues. The V gene lost 2 bases and the J gene lost 1 base, with 6 bases spanning the gap. These data belong to a study of molecular identifiers for immune sequencing clone quantification. V and J are TRBV6-4 and TRBJ2-7; D is undetermined. Sequenced material: naive CD8+ T cells from blood, with Jurkat cell RNA spiked in. As for subset: FACS-sorted CD8+CD4-CCR7+CD45RA+ naive T cells. The TCR originated in a human donor in good health. Some libraries in this study had Jurkat cell RNA spiked in. The CDR3 here is CASSDRQSYEQYF. The CDR3, as DNA: TGTGCCAGCAGTGACCGCCAGTCCTACGAGCAGTACTTC.